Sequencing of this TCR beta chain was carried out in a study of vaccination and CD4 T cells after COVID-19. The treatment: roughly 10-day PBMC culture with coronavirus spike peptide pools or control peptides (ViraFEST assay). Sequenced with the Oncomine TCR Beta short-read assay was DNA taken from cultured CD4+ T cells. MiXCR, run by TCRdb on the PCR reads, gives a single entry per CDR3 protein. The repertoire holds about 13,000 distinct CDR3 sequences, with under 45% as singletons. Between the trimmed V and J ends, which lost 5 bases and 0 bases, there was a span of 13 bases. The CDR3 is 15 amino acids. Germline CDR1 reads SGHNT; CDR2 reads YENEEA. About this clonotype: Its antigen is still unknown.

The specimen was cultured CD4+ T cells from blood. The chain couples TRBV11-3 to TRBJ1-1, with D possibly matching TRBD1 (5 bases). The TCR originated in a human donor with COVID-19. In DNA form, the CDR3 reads TGTGCCAGCAGCCCAAAAGGGGTTATGAACACTGAAGCTTTCTTT. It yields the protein CASSPKGVMNTEAFF.